The present entry profiles one T cell receptor (beta chain) with its context. Its matching antigen is unknown. The sample comes from a study of graft-versus-host responses after intestinal transplantation. General study findings and limits: The marrow of recipients harbored GvH clones, and ileum or blood showed some of them first.

Trimming removed 4 bases from V and 3 bases from J; junction bases left unmatched: 7. The germline gives CDR1 SGHRS, CDR2 YFSETQ. CDR3 length: 15 amino acids. The method was immunoSEQ multiplex PCR; TCRdb's version includes in-frame clones alone and lacks a portion of them. The table includes about 39,000 clones, about 93% detected once. Sequencing was performed on unstimulated CD8+ T cells sorted from spleen or lymph node cells, taken before transplant. This clonotype was sampled from a human donor who was the organ donor for an intestinal transplant. The chain uses TRBV5-1 and TRBJ2-1, with TRBD2 identical over 7 bases. The CDR3: CASSPRDYYYNEQFF. The CDR3 DNA follows: TGCGCCAGCAGCCCCCGGGACTACTACTACAATGAGCAGTTCTTC. The full variable domain, its missing parts supplied by reference TRBV5-1 and TRBJ2-1, is KAGVTQTPRYLIKTRGQQVTLSCSPISGHRSVSWYQQTPGQGLQFLFEYFSETQRNKGNFPGRFSGRQFSNSRSEMNVSTLELGDSALYLCASSPRDYYYNEQFFGPGTRLTVL.